The 24 T cell receptor beta chains reported below all come from one sample, sequenced in a study of CD4 and CD8 cells across lung adenocarcinoma regions. TCRdb used MiXCR to reprocess the PCR reads, holding one entry per CDR3 protein. Of over 15,000 distinct CDR3 sequences in the sample, 50% are singletons; the top ten hold around 31%. The sample taken for sequencing was CD8+ T cells from the margin of a lung tumor. These receptors came from a male donor with lung adenocarcinoma. The CD4 and CD8 labels of this study may be unreliable.

V usage is TRBV7-2 and J usage is TRBJ2-3; 10 nucleotides line up with TRBD2. This CDR3 has 14 amino acids. Germline CDR1 reads SGHTA; CDR2 reads FQGNSA. J lost 6 bases, V lost 5 bases, and 5 bases had no gene match. The CDR3 sequence: CASSPSGSPDTQYF. CDR3 sequence (DNA): TGTGCCAGCAGCCCTAGCGGGAGCCCCGATACGCAGTATTTT.

Note on this clonotype: One end of the junction is discordant with germline, which a read error may explain. CDR3 protein: CASSEGLRGKNIQYF. The CDR3 DNA sequence: TGTGCCAGCAGCGAGGGGCTGCGAGGCAAAAATATTCAGTACTTC. The chain is built from TRBV6-1 and TRBJ2-4; the D call may be TRBD1 or TRBD2 (5 bases each). Germline loops: CDR1 MNHNS, CDR2 SASEGT. The CDR3 is 15 amino acids.

J is TRBJ1-6 and V is TRBV6-1; D gene ambiguous. The CDR3 consists of 14 residues. Trimming pared 7 bases from V and 5 bases from J, leaving 12 bases between. Germline-derived CDR1 and CDR2 are MNHNS and SASEGT. In nucleotides, the CDR3 is TGTGCCAGCACCGAGCTAGAGAATAATTCACCCCTCCACTTT. Amino acids: CASTELENNSPLHF.

A remark on this clonotype: A read error may account for a junction end that differs from germline. This chain links TRBV6-8 with TRBJ2-5; D possibly uses TRBD1 or TRBD2 (5 bases each). The CDR3 extends over 12 amino acids. CDR1 is MNHGY and CDR2 is SAAAGT in the germline V gene. Here the CDR3 reads CASGGAAETQYF. The CDR3 DNA follows: TGTGCCAGCGGTGGGGCAGCGGAGACGCAGTATTTC.

Sample share makes this clonotype medium-sized. This chain connects TRBV6-5 to TRBJ1-1; no reliable D call. CDR1 is MNHEY and CDR2 is SVGAGI in the germline V gene. The V end was cut by 0 bases, the J end by 8 bases, with 7 bases between. The CDR3 sequence is 12 residues long. CDR3 region: CASSYSVGEAFF. CDR3 nucleotide sequence: TGTGCCAGCAGTTACTCGGTGGGCGAAGCTTTCTTT.

A word on this clonotype: A junction boundary mismatches the germline segment, possibly from a read error. The rearrangement links TRBV10-1 to TRBJ2-3, with 8 bases matching TRBD1. The CDR3 is 14 residues long. Germline-derived CDR1 and CDR2 are WNHNN and SYGVQD (reference sequence). The chain's CDR3 is CASRGTGGKNMQYF. The CDR3 region has the DNA TGCGCCAGCAGGGGGACAGGAGGCAAAAATATGCAGTATTTC.

The rearrangement uses TRBV27 and TRBJ2-7; D is possibly TRBD1 or TRBD2 (5 bases each). Trimming took 4 bases from V and 7 from J, leaving 20 bases between them. The CDR3 loop spans 15 amino acids. Germline lookup yields CDR1 MNHEY and CDR2 SMNVEV (reference sequence). The CDR3 reads CASSSFAGTLREQYF. The CDR3 region has the DNA TGTGCCAGCAGTTCCTTTGCAGGGACCTTACGAGAGCAGTACTTC.

The rearrangement uses TRBV6-1 and TRBJ2-7; 9 nucleotides line up with TRBD1. J gave up 1 base and V 2 bases, and 3 bases lay outside the gene matches. This CDR3 is built from 15 residues. The germline V gene has CDR1 MNHNS and CDR2 SASEGT. CDR3 nucleotides: TGTGCCAGCAGTGAACCGGGACAGGGATCCTACGAGCAGTACTTC. It specifies CASSEPGQGSYEQYF.

The chain joins TRBV27 to TRBJ1-2; D is ambiguous. The CDR3 has 17 residues. Deletions cut 6 bases from V and 1 base from J, with 21 bases between. In germline, CDR1 is MNHEY, CDR2 SMNVEV (reference sequence). The CDR3 loop is CASRGIGGVNVNYGYTF. CDR3 in DNA: TGTGCCAGCAGGGGGATAGGTGGAGTTAACGTTAACTATGGCTACACCTTC.

This clonotype appeared a few times. This chain connects TRBV6-1 to TRBJ2-3; D is perhaps TRBD1 or TRBD2 (5 bases each). The DNA end lines up better with TRBJ2-7; the J call may be wrong. This CDR3 has 14 amino acids. Germline V gene sequence: CDR1 MNHNS, CDR2 SASEGT. CDR3 sequence reads: CAGRGAGGQDTQYF. The DNA for the CDR3 is TGTGCGGGCAGAGGGGCGGGTGGCCAAGATACGCAGTACTTC.

Note on this clonotype: The limits of the CDR3 on the DNA are not certain, so only TCRdb's listed CDR3 is given. V gene TRBV6-1 combines with J gene TRBJ2-6; the table gives TRBD2 as D, unverified against the DNA. Including both end residues, the CDR3 is 15 amino acids long. Germline V gene lookup returns CDR1 MNHNS and CDR2 SASEGT. CDR3 sequence: CASGLVASGANVQSF.

The chain employs TRBV27 and TRBJ1-4; D remains unclear. Germline CDR1 MNHEY, CDR2 SMNVEV (reference sequence). The CDR3 loop spans 12 amino acids. Trimming pared 7 bases from V and 8 bases from J, leaving 11 bases between. Here the CDR3 reads CASTSIGEKLFF. The CDR3 bases are TGTGCCAGCACCTCAATCGGAGAAAAACTGTTTTTT.

About this clonotype: The junction and the germline gene differ at one end; a read error may be behind it. The chain combines TRBV10-2 with TRBJ2-3; D may be TRBD2 (6 bases). The CDR3 contains 14 residues. From germline, CDR1 is WSHSY and CDR2 SAAADI. In DNA, the CDR3 is TGCGCCGGCACGGGGCGGGGTGGCACAGACACGCAGTATTTT. As protein: CAGTGRGGTDTQYF.

As for this clonotype: The junction shows a germline mismatch at one end, possibly a read error. The V gene is TRBV9, the J gene TRBJ2-3; possible D gene TRBD1, 5 bases. The CDR3 spans 15 residues. Germline CDR1 SGDLS, CDR2 YYNGEE. The CDR3 spells CASSVGRARPDTQYF. The CDR3 region has the DNA TGTGCCAGCAGCGTCGGCAGGGCCCGCCCAGATACCCAGTATTTT.

This clonotype has more than one count but fewer than ten. V is TRBV11-3 and J is TRBJ2-1; D is unclear. Trimming took 0 bases from V and 3 from J, leaving 3 bases between them. CDR3 length equals 13 residues. Per germline, CDR1 SGHNT and CDR2 YENEEA. The CDR3 nucleotides are TGTGCCAGCAGCTTAGACGGCTACAATGAGCAGTTCTTC. The encoded protein is CASSLDGYNEQFF.

This clonotype was detected only a few times. This chain links TRBV7-8 with TRBJ2-1, with TRBD2 identical over 11 bases. V lost 3 bases, J lost 10 bases, and 8 bases stayed unmatched. The CDR3 runs to 15 residues. CDR1 is SGHVS and CDR2 is FQNEAQ in the germline V gene. The CDR3 DNA is TGTGCCAGCAGCTTGAAACTAGCGGGAGTGAAAGAGCAGTTCTTC. It specifies CASSLKLAGVKEQFF. Based on the CDR3 plus reference TRBV7-8 and TRBJ2-1, the full variable domain is GAGVSQSPRYKVAKRGQDVALRCDPISGHVSLFWYQQALGQGPEFLTYFQNEAQLDKSGLPSDRFFAERPEGSVSTLKIQRTQQEDSAVYLCASSLKLAGVKEQFFGPGTRLTVL.

The chain combines TRBV6-1 with TRBJ2-1; perhaps TRBD2 as D (6 bases). The CDR3 length is 14 residues. V was trimmed by 3 bases and J by 3 bases, leaving 9 bases between them. From germline, CDR1 is MNHNS and CDR2 SASEGT. The CDR3 DNA sequence: TGTGCCAGCAGTGATATGGGGGGCTACAATGAGCAGTTCTTC. Translated, it gives CASSDMGGYNEQFF.

The CDR3 here is CASSPSTGPEKVKQYF. Here the CDR3 DNA reads TGCGCCAGCAGCCCGAGCACCGGGCCCGAAAAGGTTAAGCAGTATTTT. V gene TRBV4-1 combines with J gene TRBJ2-3, with D uncertain. The length of the CDR3 is 16 residues. V was shortened by 4 bases and J by 11 bases, with 25 bases between the two germline ends. The germline V gene has CDR1 MGHRA and CDR2 YSYEKL.

This clonotype was seen a handful of times. The gene calls are TRBV7-6 and TRBJ1-1; no clear D. This CDR3 region has 17 residues. Germline lookup yields CDR1 SGHVS and CDR2 FNYEAQ. V lost 1 base and J lost 0, with 15 bases in between. The CDR3 nucleotides are TGTGCCAGCAGCTTAGTCCCCCCGACGGTGATGAACACTGAAGCTTTCTTT. This sequence encodes CASSLVPPTVMNTEAFF.

The V and J genes are TRBV12-3 or TRBV12-4 and TRBJ2-3; no definite D call. The CDR3 consists of 11 residues. V was clipped by 2 bases and J by 6 bases, with 3 bases between them. CDR3 sequence: CASSLMDTQYF. The CDR3 coding sequence is TGTGCCAGCAGTTTAATGGATACGCAGTATTTT.

This clonotype showed up just a few times. V gene TRBV6-1 combines with J gene TRBJ2-3; no clear D gene. The CDR3 is made up of 12 amino acids. Germline V gene sequence: CDR1 MNHNS, CDR2 SASEGT. Trimming shortened V by 6 bases and J by 0 bases, and 4 bases separated the two germline ends. As DNA, the CDR3 is TGTGCCAGCAGCAGTAGCACAGATACGCAGTATTTT. Amino acid sequence: CASSSSTDTQYF.

The chain is built from TRBV6-1 and TRBJ2-5; tentative D call: TRBD2 (5 bases). Trimming removed 6 bases from V and 0 bases from J, with 8 bases in between. Germline CDR1 reads MNHNS; CDR2 reads SASEGT. This CDR3 spans 13 amino acids. In nucleotides, the CDR3 is TGTGCCAGCAGGGCGACTAACCAAGAGACCCAGTACTTC. This encodes CASRATNQETQYF.

V gene TRBV6-1 combines with J gene TRBJ2-2; TRBD2 might be the D (5 bases). V was clipped by 3 bases and J by 1 base, with 6 bases between them. The CDR3 loop spans 14 amino acids. CDR1 is MNHNS and CDR2 is SASEGT in the germline V gene. This CDR3 reads CASSDGGNTGELFF. DNA for the CDR3: TGTGCCAGCAGTGATGGAGGGAACACCGGGGAGCTGTTTTTT.

For this clonotype: One junction end disagrees with the germline gene, perhaps due to a read error. The genes are TRBV10-3 and TRBJ2-1; weak D call: TRBD2 (6 bases). The J call may be wrong; the DNA end is better matched by TRBJ2-5. Germline loops: CDR1 ENHRY, CDR2 SYGVKD. The CDR3 extends over 17 amino acids. This CDR3 is CAISEGPGSGNEDTQYF. CDR3 sequence (DNA): TGTGCCATCAGTGAGGGCCCCGGGAGCGGTAATGAAGATACCCAGTACTTC.